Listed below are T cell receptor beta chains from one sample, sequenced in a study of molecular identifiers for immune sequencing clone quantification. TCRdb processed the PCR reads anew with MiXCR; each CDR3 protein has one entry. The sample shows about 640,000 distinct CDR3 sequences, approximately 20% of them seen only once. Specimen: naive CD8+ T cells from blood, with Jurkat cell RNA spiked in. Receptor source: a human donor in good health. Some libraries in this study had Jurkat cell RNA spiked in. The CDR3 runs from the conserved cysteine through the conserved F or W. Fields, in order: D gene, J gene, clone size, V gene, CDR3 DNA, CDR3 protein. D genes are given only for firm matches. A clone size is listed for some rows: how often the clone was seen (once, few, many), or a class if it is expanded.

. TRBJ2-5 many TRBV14 TGTGCCAGCAGCAGGCGGGGTATCCTTCAGACCCAGTACTTC CASSRRGILQTQYF
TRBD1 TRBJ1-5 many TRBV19 TGTGCCAGTACCCCAGGGACAGGCCCAAATCAGCCCCAGCATTTT CASTPGTGPNQPQHF
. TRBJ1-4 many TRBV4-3 TGCGCCAGCAGCCAAGATTTAACGACTAGATGGGAAAAACTGTTTTTT CASSQDLTTRWEKLFF
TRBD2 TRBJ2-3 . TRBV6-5 TGTGCCAGCAGTGCTAGCGGGAGGGCCCTCGCAGATACGCAGTATTTT CASSASGRALADTQYF
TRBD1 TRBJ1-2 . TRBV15 TGTGCCACCAGCAGAGGACAGGGGGCTCTTAACTATGGCCACACCTTC CATSRGQGALNYGHTF
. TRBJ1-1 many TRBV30 TGTGCCGGCATTATCACTGAAGCTTTCTTT CAGIITEAFF
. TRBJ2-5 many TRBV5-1 TGCGCCAGCAGCCAACCGCCCGACAGGATCCAAGAGACCCAGTACTTC CASSQPPDRIQETQYF
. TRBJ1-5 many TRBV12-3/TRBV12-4 TGTGCCAGCAGTTTAGCGTCCTATATCAATCAGCCCCAGCATTTT CASSLASYINQPQHF
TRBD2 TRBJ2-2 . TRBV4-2 TGTGCCAGCAGCCCTCTAGCGGGAGCACAATCCGGGGAGCTGTTTTTT CASSPLAGAQSGELFF
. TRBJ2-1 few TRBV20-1 TGCAGTGCTCGCGGGGAAAGCTCCTACAATGAGCAGTTCTTC CSARGESSYNEQFF
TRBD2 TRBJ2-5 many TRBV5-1 TGCGCCAGCAGAGCCCCCTTGGCGGGGGAACAAGAGACCCAGTACTTC CASRAPLAGEQETQYF
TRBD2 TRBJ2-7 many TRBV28 TGTGCCAGCATGACTAGCGGGGCATACGAGCAGTACTTC CASMTSGAYEQYF
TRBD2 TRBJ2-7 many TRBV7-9 TGTGCCAGCAGCGAAGGGAGGGACGGAGACTACGAGCAGTACTTC CASSEGRDGDYEQYF
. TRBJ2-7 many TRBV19 TGTGCCAGTAGTATTGGCGGGTTCTCCTACGAGCAGTACTTC CASSIGGFSYEQYF
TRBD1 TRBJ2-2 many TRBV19 TGTGCCAGTAGCAGGGACAGGGCCACCGGGGAGCTGTTTTTT CASSRDRATGELFF
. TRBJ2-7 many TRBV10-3 TGTGCCATCAGTGAGTCCGCGGGAAGTACCTACGAGCAGTACTTC CAISESAGSTYEQYF
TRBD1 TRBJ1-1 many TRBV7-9 TGTGCCAGCAGCTTATTGGGACAGACCTCTGAAGCTTTCTTT CASSLLGQTSEAFF
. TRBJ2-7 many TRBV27 TGTGCCAGCAGCGAGATCAGGGCCTACGAGCAGTACTTC CASSEIRAYEQYF
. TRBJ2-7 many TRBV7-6 TGTGCCAGCAGCTTATTCGGGGGGCCCGACGAGCAGTACTTC CASSLFGGPDEQYF
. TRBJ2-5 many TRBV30 TGTGCCTGGAACCTCCTCCCGGGCAAACAAGAGACCCAGTACTTC CAWNLLPGKQETQYF
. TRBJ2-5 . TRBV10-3 TGTGCCGTCAGTGACACCGCCCCACAGGGAGAGACCCAGTACTTC CAVSDTAPQGETQYF
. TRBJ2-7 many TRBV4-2 TGTGCCAGCAGCCAAGAACCCGGGCCCACCTACGAGCAGTACTTC CASSQEPGPTYEQYF
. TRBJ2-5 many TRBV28 TGTGCCAGCAGCCCCACTAAAACCCAGTACTTC CASSPTKTQYF
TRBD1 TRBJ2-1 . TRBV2 TGTGCCAGCAGTGTAGGGAACAGGGGGTCCAATGAGCAGTTCTTC CASSVGNRGSNEQFF
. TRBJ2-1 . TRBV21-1 TGTGCCAGCAGCCGGTCCCCCAGCTCAGAAAGCGGGACTTCCCCCTACAATGAGCAGTTCTTC CASSRSPSSESGTSPYNEQFF
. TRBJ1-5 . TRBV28 TGTGCCAGCGGTGATCAGGGGCGTCAGCCCCAGCATTTT CASGDQGRQPQHF
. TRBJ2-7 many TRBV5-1 TGCGCCAGCAGCTTTGCCGGGGTGGAGTACGAGCAGTACTTC CASSFAGVEYEQYF
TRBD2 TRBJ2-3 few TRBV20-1 TGCAGTGCTAGAGAGCGGGGGGCCACAGATACGCAGTATTTT CSARERGATDTQYF
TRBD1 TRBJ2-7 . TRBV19 TGTGCCAGTAGTCCGGGACAGGGGGGAGAGTACGAGCAGTACTTC CASSPGQGGEYEQYF
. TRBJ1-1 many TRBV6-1 TGTGCCAGCAGTGAAGATCGGGGACTCTCTACTGAAGCTTTCTTT CASSEDRGLSTEAFF
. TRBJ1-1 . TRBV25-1 TGTGCCAGCAGTGACGGGGGGTACACTGAAGCTTTCTTT CASSDGGYTEAFF
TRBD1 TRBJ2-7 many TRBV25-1 TGTGCCAGCAGTGGACCCCGGACAGGCTCCTACGAGCAGTACTTC CASSGPRTGSYEQYF